The next 29 T cell receptor beta chains were all read from a single sample in a study of CXCR3-negative and CXCR3-positive naive CD8 T cells. UMI-labeled TRB cDNA libraries were prepared by 5' RACE. TCRdb re-called the 5' RACE reads, yielding one record per CDR3 amino acid sequence without DNA. This sample contains tens of thousands of distinct CDR3 sequences. The sequenced material came from naive CXCR3- CD8+ T cells from blood. Subset reported: CD45RO-CCR7+CD27+CD95- naive CD8+ T cells lacking CXCR3 (TNR3-). Receptors were obtained from a human donor in good health. Some clones in this sample may be carry-over from other donors' samples.

V and J are TRBV27 and TRBJ1-2; the TCRdb call, TRBD1, lacks DNA for checking. Per germline, CDR1 MNHEY and CDR2 SMNVEV (reference sequence). This CDR3 has 13 residues. The CDR3 sequence is CASSMGAANGYTF.

The chain combines TRBV18 with TRBJ1-1. Germline loops: CDR1 KGHSH, CDR2 LQKENI. The CDR3 consists of 14 residues. The CDR3 loop is CASSPPGRVTEAFF. Looking up the rest from reference TRBV18 and TRBJ1-1 gives the full variable domain: NAGVMQNPRHLVRRRGQEARLRCSPMKGHSHVYWYRQLPEEGLKFMVYLQKENIIDESGMPKERFSAEFPKEGPSILRIQQVVRGDSAAYFCASSPPGRVTEAFFGQGTRLTVV.

The chain has TRBV10-3 and TRBJ1-1. This CDR3 comprises 15 residues. CDR1 ENHRY and CDR2 SYGVKD come from the germline V gene. The CDR3 here is CAISESTESSTEAFF.

This chain uses TRBV7-9 with TRBJ2-1. This CDR3 has 12 residues. Germline lookup yields CDR1 SEHNR and CDR2 FQNEAQ (reference sequence). This chain's CDR3 is CASSLISDEQFF.

The chain has TRBV2 and TRBJ2-7; as DNA is missing, the TRBD1 call by TCRdb cannot be tested. The length of the CDR3 is 15 residues. Germline CDR1 reads SNHLY; CDR2 reads FYNNEI. Here the CDR3 reads CASSDLPGQIYEQYF.

The chain combines TRBV4-3 with TRBJ2-2; the D call from TCRdb, TRBD2, cannot be confirmed without DNA. The germline V gene has CDR1 LGHNA and CDR2 YSLEER. The CDR3 has 16 residues. This CDR3 is CASSQDAGREPGELFF.

This rearrangement joins TRBV7-8 to TRBJ2-7; the D gene TCRdb calls, TRBD2, cannot be checked with no DNA. This CDR3 contains 17 residues. Germline V CDR1 and CDR2: SGHVS, FQNEAQ. CDR3 in amino acids: CASSLGTSPLSSYEQYF.

V is TRBV20-1 and J is TRBJ2-1; TCRdb's assignment of TRBD1 cannot be checked, as there is no DNA. The CDR3 is 15 amino acids. Looked up from germline, CDR1 is DFQATT and CDR2 is SNEGSKA (reference sequence). CDR3 in amino acids: CSARRQGALHLEQFF.

The rearrangement uses TRBV4-3 and TRBJ1-2; TCRdb selects TRBD1, and the lack of DNA leaves this call unchecked. There are 13 residues in the CDR3. Germline values: CDR1 LGHNA, CDR2 YSLEER. The CDR3 is CSSRETGGNGYTF.

The gene calls are TRBV6-2 or TRBV6-3 and TRBJ2-1; TCRdb's D call, TRBD2, is unchecked because there is no DNA. CDR3 length: 14 residues. CDR1 and CDR2 (germline): MNHEY, SVGEGT. The chain's CDR3 is CASSFGALGNEQFF.

The chain recombines TRBV10-3 with TRBJ2-5; TCRdb returns TRBD1, unconfirmable since there is no DNA. The CDR3 loop spans 15 amino acids. The germline V gene has CDR1 ENHRY and CDR2 SYGVKD. CDR3 sequence reads: CAISFLPGQEETQYF.

CDR3 in amino acids: CASSKGTANNEQFF. This chain connects TRBV11-3 to TRBJ2-1; lacking DNA, the TRBD1 call made by TCRdb goes unchecked. The CDR3 has 14 residues. Germline CDR1 and CDR2: SGHNT and YENEEA.

The rearrangement joins TRBV6-1 to TRBJ2-7. CDR3 length: 13 residues. CDR1 is MNHNS and CDR2 is SASEGT in the germline V gene. CDR3 residues: CASSTFPSYEQYF.

The chain carries TRBV11-2 and TRBJ2-7; TCRdb reports TRBD1, a call that lacks DNA to check it against. Germline CDR1 is SGHAT and CDR2 is FQNNGV. This CDR3 is built from 15 residues. The CDR3 is CASSFTGTGSYEQYF.

The chain carries TRBV27 and TRBJ2-1; TCRdb picks TRBD1, but there is no DNA to check that call. Germline V gives CDR1 MNHEY, CDR2 SMNVEV (reference sequence). The CDR3 consists of 15 residues. The CDR3 reads CASSLSPLLYNEQFF.

The CDR3 spells CAISEGSNRGRETQYF. This chain joins TRBV10-3 and TRBJ2-5; TCRdb names TRBD1, which stays unverified in the absence of DNA. Germline loops: CDR1 ENHRY, CDR2 SYGVKD. The CDR3 covers 16 residues.

V usage is TRBV11-3 and J usage is TRBJ1-1; TCRdb's D gene call, TRBD1, goes unchecked for lack of DNA. The CDR3 runs to 16 residues. Germline V lookup: CDR1 SGHNT, CDR2 YENEEA. The CDR3 sequence is CASSGRDRGPNTEAFF.

The J gene is TRBJ1-2, the V gene TRBV20-1; there is no DNA to check the TCRdb D call of TRBD1. The CDR3 contains 14 residues. Germline loops: CDR1 DFQATT, CDR2 SNEGSKA (reference sequence). The CDR3 is CSARALGQDYGYTF.

The rearrangement links TRBV6-6 to TRBJ2-1; the D call from TCRdb, TRBD1, cannot be confirmed without DNA. Germline CDR1 reads MNHNY; CDR2 reads SVGAGI (reference sequence). CDR3 size: 15 residues. The CDR3 loop is CASSPRGREDNEQFF.

This chain joins TRBV5-1 and TRBJ2-3; checking the TCRdb D call of TRBD1 is not possible without DNA. CDR1 is SGHRS and CDR2 is YFSETQ in the germline V gene. This CDR3 is 15 amino acids long. The CDR3 is CASSPGGVRTDTQYF.

The CDR3 region is CSVEVQGSDEQYF. V usage is TRBV29-1 and J usage is TRBJ2-7; TCRdb's assignment of TRBD1 cannot be checked, as there is no DNA. This CDR3 is built from 13 residues. The V gene's germline CDR1 is SQVTM and CDR2 ANQGSEA.

This chain uses TRBV7-8 with TRBJ2-1; TCRdb's D call of TRBD1 is untestable without DNA. CDR3 length: 16 residues. Germline V gene lookup returns CDR1 SGHVS and CDR2 FQNEAQ. The CDR3 sequence is CASSLEGQGAYNEQFF.

The J gene is TRBJ2-1, the V gene TRBV6-6. Germline CDR1 is MNHNY and CDR2 is SVGAGI (reference sequence). The CDR3 runs to 12 residues. The CDR3 spells CASATSYNEQFF.

The gene calls are TRBV6-5 and TRBJ2-2; checking the TCRdb D call of TRBD1 is not possible without DNA. Germline values: CDR1 MNHEY, CDR2 SVGAGI. The CDR3 runs to 14 residues. The CDR3 loop is CASCKDPGAGELFF.

The V call is TRBV5-1, the J call TRBJ2-2; TCRdb's D call, TRBD1, is unchecked because there is no DNA. Germline V CDR1 and CDR2: SGHRS, YFSETQ. The length of the CDR3 is 15 residues. The CDR3 here is CASSSGTEFGGELFF.

CDR3 sequence: CASSSGQGWRELFF. The chain is built from TRBV7-3 and TRBJ2-2; there is no DNA to check the TCRdb D call of TRBD1. Germline V gene data show CDR1 as SGHTA and CDR2 as FQGTGA. This CDR3 has 14 residues.

The chain combines TRBV27 with TRBJ1-3; the D call from TCRdb, TRBD1, cannot be confirmed without DNA. The CDR3 contains 17 residues. Germline loops: CDR1 MNHEY, CDR2 SMNVEV (reference sequence). The CDR3 sequence: CASSSVGWTGPGNTIYF.

V and J are TRBV15 and TRBJ1-1. The length of the CDR3 is 12 residues. Germline V gives CDR1 LNHNV, CDR2 YYDKDF (reference sequence). The CDR3 is CATSSRGTEAFF.

This chain joins TRBV12-3 or TRBV12-4 and TRBJ2-1. The CDR3 loop spans 12 amino acids. Here the CDR3 reads CASSPDPLEQFF.